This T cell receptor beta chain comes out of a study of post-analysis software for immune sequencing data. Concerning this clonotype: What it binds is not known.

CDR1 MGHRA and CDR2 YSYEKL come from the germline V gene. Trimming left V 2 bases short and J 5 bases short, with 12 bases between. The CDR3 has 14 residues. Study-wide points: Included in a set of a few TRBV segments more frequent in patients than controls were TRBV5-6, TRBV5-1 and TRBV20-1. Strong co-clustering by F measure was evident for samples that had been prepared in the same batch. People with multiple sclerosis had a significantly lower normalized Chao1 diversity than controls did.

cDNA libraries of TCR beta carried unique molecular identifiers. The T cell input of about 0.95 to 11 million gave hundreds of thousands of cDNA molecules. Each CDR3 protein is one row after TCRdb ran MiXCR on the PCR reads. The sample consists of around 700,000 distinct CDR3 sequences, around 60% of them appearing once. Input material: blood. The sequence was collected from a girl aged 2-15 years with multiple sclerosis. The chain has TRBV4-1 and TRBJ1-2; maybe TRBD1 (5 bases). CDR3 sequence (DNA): TGCGCCAGCAGCCAATCAGGGCCGGTTTATGGCTACACCTTC. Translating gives CASSQSGPVYGYTF.